A selection of T cell receptor beta chains follows, all from one sample in a study of Ad26.COV2.S vaccination and SARS-CoV-2 variants. Clones were sequenced by immunoSEQ multiplex PCR, and TCRdb holds only the in-frame ones, with some missing. The sample holds about 350,000 clones, 70% to 90% seen once. Here the sequenced sample was peripheral blood, taken in a trial of Ad26.COV2.S vaccine versus placebo. The receptors derive from a person aged 18-60 years who received the Ad26.COV2.S COVID-19 vaccine or a placebo. Both conserved end residues are part of each CDR3. D genes are given only for firm matches. Clone size is shown for a subset of rows, as once, few, many or a class of expanded clone.

v_call: TRBV5-6
j_call: TRBJ1-2
clone_size: NA
d_call: TRBD1
cdr3_aa: CASTEDRALLSGYTF
cdr3_nt: TGTGCCAGCACCGAGGACAGGGCGCTTCTGTCTGGCTACACCTTC

v_call: TRBV6-2/TRBV6-3
j_call: TRBJ2-6
clone_size: few
d_call: NA
cdr3_aa: CASSYGSGANVLTF
cdr3_nt: TGTGCCAGCAGTTACGGCTCTGGGGCCAACGTCCTGACTTTC

v_call: TRBV6-2/TRBV6-3
j_call: TRBJ1-1
clone_size: NA
d_call: NA
cdr3_aa: CASSQPRGGPNEAFF
cdr3_nt: TGTGCCAGCAGCCAACCGAGGGGGGGCCCAAACGAAGCTTTCTTT

v_call: TRBV7-6
j_call: TRBJ2-2
clone_size: NA
d_call: TRBD2
cdr3_aa: CASSPVLAGPSNTGELFF
cdr3_nt: TGTGCCAGCAGCCCGGTACTAGCGGGGCCTTCGAACACCGGGGAGCTGTTTTTT

v_call: TRBV2
j_call: TRBJ1-3
clone_size: NA
d_call: NA
cdr3_aa: CASSYTGSGNTIYF
cdr3_nt: TGTGCCAGCAGTTATACAGGCTCTGGAAACACCATATATTTT

v_call: TRBV5-5
j_call: TRBJ1-1
clone_size: once
d_call: TRBD1
cdr3_aa: CASSSPRGMNTEAFF
cdr3_nt: TGTGCCAGCAGCTCCCCCAGGGGGATGAACACTGAAGCTTTCTTT

v_call: TRBV5-4
j_call: TRBJ2-2
clone_size: once
d_call: NA
cdr3_aa: CASSLGAGDTGELFF
cdr3_nt: TGTGCCAGCAGCTTGGGGGCTGGGGACACCGGGGAGCTGTTTTTT

v_call: TRBV6-5
j_call: TRBJ1-2
clone_size: NA
d_call: NA
cdr3_aa: CATKDRNYGYTF
cdr3_nt: TGTGCCACGAAGGACAGAAACTATGGCTACACCTTC

v_call: TRBV12-5
j_call: TRBJ1-3
clone_size: NA
d_call: NA
cdr3_aa: CASGSEGGGNTIYF
cdr3_nt: TGTGCTAGTGGTTCGGAAGGAGGCGGAAACACCATATATTTT

v_call: TRBV4-3
j_call: TRBJ2-7
clone_size: NA
d_call: TRBD2
cdr3_aa: CASSQALGLAGYEQYF
cdr3_nt: TGCGCCAGCAGCCAAGCTTTGGGACTAGCGGGCTACGAGCAGTACTTC

v_call: TRBV12-5
j_call: TRBJ2-3
clone_size: NA
d_call: TRBD2
cdr3_aa: CASGLNSATSDFSDTQYF
cdr3_nt: TGTGCTAGTGGTTTAAATTCGGCGACTAGCGATTTTTCAGATACGCAGTATTTT

v_call: TRBV5-8
j_call: TRBJ1-2
clone_size: once
d_call: NA
cdr3_aa: CASSPGPNYGYTF
cdr3_nt: TGTGCCAGCAGCCCGGGACCGAACTATGGCTACACCTTC

v_call: TRBV7-2
j_call: TRBJ2-1
clone_size: NA
d_call: NA
cdr3_aa: CASTGRPDNEQFF
cdr3_nt: TGTGCCAGCACCGGACGCCCCGACAATGAGCAGTTCTTC

v_call: TRBV4-3
j_call: TRBJ2-7
clone_size: many
d_call: NA
cdr3_aa: CASSQDRNSYEQYF
cdr3_nt: TGCGCCAGCAGCCAAGACAGGAATTCCTACGAGCAGTACTTC

v_call: TRBV4-3
j_call: TRBJ2-1
clone_size: NA
d_call: NA
cdr3_aa: CASSQDWSSSNEQFF
cdr3_nt: TGCGCCAGCAGCCAAGATTGGTCCAGCAGCAATGAGCAGTTCTTC

v_call: TRBV19
j_call: TRBJ2-7
clone_size: NA
d_call: NA
cdr3_aa: CASSTGGSGGGPSYEQYF
cdr3_nt: TGTGCCAGTAGTACAGGCGGATCGGGCGGTGGCCCCTCCTACGAGCAGTACTTC

v_call: TRBV5-1
j_call: TRBJ2-1
clone_size: NA
d_call: TRBD2
cdr3_aa: CASSQKTSGIHNEQFF
cdr3_nt: TGCGCCAGCAGCCAGAAGACTAGCGGGATCCACAATGAGCAGTTCTTC

v_call: TRBV13
j_call: TRBJ1-4
clone_size: NA
d_call: TRBD1
cdr3_aa: CASSLRQGGEKLFF
cdr3_nt: TGTGCCAGCAGCCTGCGACAGGGGGGGGAAAAACTGTTTTTT

v_call: TRBV27
j_call: TRBJ2-3
clone_size: NA
d_call: NA
cdr3_aa: CASSSRTDTQYF
cdr3_nt: TGTGCCAGCAGTTCTCGCACAGATACGCAGTATTTT

v_call: TRBV3-1/TRBV3-2
j_call: TRBJ1-2
clone_size: NA
d_call: NA
cdr3_aa: CASSLTNYGYTF
cdr3_nt: TGTGCCAGCAGCCTCACGAACTATGGCTACACCTTC

v_call: TRBV27
j_call: TRBJ1-5
clone_size: NA
d_call: NA
cdr3_aa: CASSLGLAGNQPQHF
cdr3_nt: TGTGCCAGCAGTTTGGGCCTGGCGGGCAATCAGCCCCAGCATTTT

v_call: TRBV7-2
j_call: TRBJ2-5
clone_size: NA
d_call: NA
cdr3_aa: CASSFGPTRQETQYF
cdr3_nt: TGTGCCAGCAGCTTTGGGCCGACGCGGCAAGAGACCCAGTACTTC

v_call: TRBV29-1
j_call: TRBJ2-3
clone_size: NA
d_call: NA
cdr3_aa: CSVAPSGPNTQYF
cdr3_nt: TGCAGCGTTGCCCCAAGCGGCCCTAATACGCAGTATTTT

v_call: TRBV5-1
j_call: TRBJ1-3
clone_size: NA
d_call: TRBD1
cdr3_aa: CASRVRQGAGNTIYF
cdr3_nt: TGCGCCAGCAGAGTAAGACAGGGGGCTGGAAACACCATATATTTT

v_call: TRBV6-5
j_call: TRBJ1-4
clone_size: NA
d_call: NA
cdr3_aa: CASSYSSLSNEKLFF
cdr3_nt: TGTGCCAGCAGTTACTCGTCCCTTAGTAATGAAAAACTGTTTTTT

v_call: TRBV5-4
j_call: TRBJ2-7
clone_size: NA
d_call: NA
cdr3_aa: CASKRSFSYEQYF
cdr3_nt: TGTGCCAGCAAAAGGTCCTTTTCCTACGAGCAGTACTTC

v_call: TRBV5-5
j_call: TRBJ2-7
clone_size: NA
d_call: TRBD1
cdr3_aa: CASSLDGTEAYEQYF
cdr3_nt: TGTGCCAGCAGCTTGGATGGGACAGAGGCCTACGAGCAGTACTTC

v_call: TRBV15
j_call: TRBJ2-7
clone_size: NA
d_call: NA
cdr3_aa: CATSRAQGSSDEQYF
cdr3_nt: TGTGCCACCAGCAGAGCGCAGGGGAGTAGCGACGAGCAGTACTTC

v_call: TRBV7-9
j_call: TRBJ2-7
clone_size: NA
d_call: NA
cdr3_aa: CASSLSGGAYEQYF
cdr3_nt: TGTGCCAGCAGCTTATCCGGGGGCGCCTACGAGCAGTACTTC

v_call: TRBV6-5
j_call: TRBJ1-4
clone_size: NA
d_call: TRBD1
cdr3_aa: CASRDRGRLNEKLFF
cdr3_nt: TGTGCCAGCAGAGACAGGGGGCGATTGAATGAAAAACTGTTTTTT

v_call: TRBV5-1
j_call: TRBJ2-2
clone_size: NA
d_call: NA
cdr3_aa: CASSFEVQGNVNTGELFF
cdr3_nt: TGCGCCAGCAGCTTCGAAGTACAGGGCAACGTAAACACCGGGGAGCTGTTTTTT

v_call: TRBV4-3
j_call: TRBJ2-2
clone_size: NA
d_call: NA
cdr3_aa: CASSQELRATGELFF
cdr3_nt: TGCGCCAGCAGCCAAGAATTGCGGGCTACCGGGGAGCTGTTTTTT

v_call: TRBV18
j_call: TRBJ1-1
clone_size: NA
d_call: NA
cdr3_aa: CASSPNWNYGGTEAFF
cdr3_nt: TGTGCCAGCTCACCCAATTGGAACTATGGTGGCACTGAAGCTTTCTTT

v_call: TRBV9
j_call: TRBJ1-2
clone_size: NA
d_call: TRBD1
cdr3_aa: CASSAADRGRSNYGYTF
cdr3_nt: TGTGCCAGCAGCGCCGCGGACAGGGGGCGTTCTAACTATGGCTACACCTTC

v_call: TRBV6-2/TRBV6-3
j_call: TRBJ2-7
clone_size: NA
d_call: TRBD1
cdr3_aa: CASSSWDSGEQYF
cdr3_nt: TGTGCCAGCAGTTCCTGGGACAGTGGGGAGCAGTACTTC

v_call: TRBV4-3
j_call: TRBJ2-7
clone_size: NA
d_call: NA
cdr3_aa: CASSQQAQGSYEQYF
cdr3_nt: TGCGCCAGCAGCCAACAAGCACAGGGCTCCTACGAGCAGTACTTC

v_call: TRBV6-5
j_call: TRBJ2-1
clone_size: NA
d_call: NA
cdr3_aa: CASRTPSVNEQFF
cdr3_nt: TGTGCCAGCAGAACCCCTTCCGTCAATGAGCAGTTCTTC

v_call: TRBV12-3/TRBV12-4
j_call: TRBJ1-5
clone_size: NA
d_call: NA
cdr3_aa: CASSSGGDQPQHF
cdr3_nt: TGTGCCAGCAGTTCTGGGGGGGATCAGCCCCAGCATTTT

v_call: TRBV3-1/TRBV3-2
j_call: TRBJ2-2
clone_size: NA
d_call: NA
cdr3_aa: CASSQVSGRHTGELFF
cdr3_nt: TGTGCCAGCAGCCAAGTTTCGGGGAGACACACCGGGGAGCTGTTTTTT

v_call: TRBV18
j_call: TRBJ2-1
clone_size: NA
d_call: NA
cdr3_aa: CASSFGGRKNEQFF
cdr3_nt: TGTGCCAGCTCCTTCGGGGGGCGCAAGAATGAGCAGTTCTTC

v_call: TRBV25-1
j_call: TRBJ1-2
clone_size: NA
d_call: NA
cdr3_aa: CASSEYTGGAGDGYTF
cdr3_nt: TGTGCCAGCAGTGAATATACGGGGGGCGCAGGAGACGGCTACACCTTC